One T cell receptor (beta chain) is described in this entry. Clones were read by immunoSEQ multiplex PCR, and TCRdb kept only the in-frame ones, dropping some. Of about 220,000 clones in the sample, approximately 82% were seen once. This sample is part of a study of blood T cell repertoires in COVID-19. The CDR3 length is 15 residues. With 4 bases removed from V and 4 bases from J, the gap between germline ends came to 17 bases. Germline V lookup: CDR1 SGDLS, CDR2 YYNGEE. The receptor comes from a woman in her fifties or sixties with acute or convalescent COVID-19. This rearrangement joins TRBV9 to TRBJ1-1, with D possibly matching TRBD1 (6 bases). Sequencing was done on a sample of peripheral blood. CDR3: CASSPQDRLATEAFF. The CDR3 DNA reads TGTGCCAGCAGCCCCCAGGACAGACTGGCCACTGAAGCTTTCTTT.